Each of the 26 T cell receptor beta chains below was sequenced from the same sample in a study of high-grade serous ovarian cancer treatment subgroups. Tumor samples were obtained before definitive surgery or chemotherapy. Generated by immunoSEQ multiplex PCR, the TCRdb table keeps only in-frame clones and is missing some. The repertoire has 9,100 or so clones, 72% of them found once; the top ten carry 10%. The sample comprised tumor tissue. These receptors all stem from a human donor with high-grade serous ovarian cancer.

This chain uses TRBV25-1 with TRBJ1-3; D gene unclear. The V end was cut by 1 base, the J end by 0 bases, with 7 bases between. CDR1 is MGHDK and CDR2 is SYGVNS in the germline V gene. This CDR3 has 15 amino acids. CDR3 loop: CASSESIYSGNTIYF. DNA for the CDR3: TGTGCCAGCAGTGAATCCATTTACTCTGGAAACACCATATATTTT. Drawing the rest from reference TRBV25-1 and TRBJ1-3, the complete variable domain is EADIYQTPRYLVIGTGKKITLECSQTMGHDKMYWYQQDPGMELHLIHYSYGVNSTEKGDLSSESTVSRIRTEHFPLTLESARPSHTSQYLCASSESIYSGNTIYFGEGSWLTVV.

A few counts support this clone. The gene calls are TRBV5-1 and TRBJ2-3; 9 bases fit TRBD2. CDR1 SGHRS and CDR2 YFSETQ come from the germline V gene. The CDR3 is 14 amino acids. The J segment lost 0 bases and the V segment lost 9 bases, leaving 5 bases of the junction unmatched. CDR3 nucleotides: TGCGCCACCAGACTAGCGGAAAGCACAGATACGCAGTATTTT. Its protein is CATRLAESTDTQYF.

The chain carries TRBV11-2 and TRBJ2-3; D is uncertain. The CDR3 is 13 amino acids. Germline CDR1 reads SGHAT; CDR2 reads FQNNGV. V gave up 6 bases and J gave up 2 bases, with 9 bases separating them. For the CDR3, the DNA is TGTGCCAGCAGTCATGAACCCACAGATACGCAGTATTTT. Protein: CASSHEPTDTQYF.

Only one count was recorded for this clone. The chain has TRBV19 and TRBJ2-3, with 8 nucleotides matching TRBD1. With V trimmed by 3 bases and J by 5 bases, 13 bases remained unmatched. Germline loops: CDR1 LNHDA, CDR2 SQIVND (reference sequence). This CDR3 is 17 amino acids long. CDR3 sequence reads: CASSISSRQGARDTQYF. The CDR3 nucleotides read TGTGCCAGTAGTATCTCTTCCCGGCAGGGGGCAAGAGATACGCAGTATTTT.

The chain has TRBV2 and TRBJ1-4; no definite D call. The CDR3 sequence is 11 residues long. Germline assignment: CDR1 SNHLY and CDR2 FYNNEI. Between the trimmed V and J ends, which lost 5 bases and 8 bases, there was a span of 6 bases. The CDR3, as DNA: TGTGCCAGCAGTCTAGACGAAAAACTGTTTTTT. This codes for CASSLDEKLFF.

CDR3 nucleotides: TGTGCCAGCAGCAGGGACTACTACAATGAGCAGTTCTTC. Protein product: CASSRDYYNEQFF. This sequence joins TRBV5-4 and TRBJ2-1; 7 bases agree with TRBD2. This CDR3 has 13 amino acids. The germline V gene has CDR1 SGHNT and CDR2 YYREEE (reference sequence). Trimming at V came to 4 bases and at J to 3 bases, leaving 1 base not matched to a gene.

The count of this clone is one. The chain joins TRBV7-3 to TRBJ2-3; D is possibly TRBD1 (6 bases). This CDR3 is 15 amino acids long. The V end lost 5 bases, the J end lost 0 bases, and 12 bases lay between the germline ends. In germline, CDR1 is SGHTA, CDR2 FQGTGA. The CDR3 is CASSPLGQSTDTQYF. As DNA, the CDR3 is TGTGCCAGCAGCCCACTCGGACAGAGCACAGATACGCAGTATTTT.

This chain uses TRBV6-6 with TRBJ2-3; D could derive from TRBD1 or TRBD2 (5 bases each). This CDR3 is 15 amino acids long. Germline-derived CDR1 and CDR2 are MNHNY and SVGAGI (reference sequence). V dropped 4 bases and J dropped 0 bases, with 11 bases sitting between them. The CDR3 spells CASSSSGTSTDTQYF. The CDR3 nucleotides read TGTGCCAGCAGTTCCTCCGGGACCAGCACAGATACGCAGTATTTT.

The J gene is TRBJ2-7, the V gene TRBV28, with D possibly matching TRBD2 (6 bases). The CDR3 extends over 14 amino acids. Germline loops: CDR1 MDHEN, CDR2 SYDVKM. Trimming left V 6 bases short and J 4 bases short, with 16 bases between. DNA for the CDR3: TGTGCCAGCAGGGAGGGCGGTCCGATGTACGAGCAGTACTTC. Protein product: CASREGGPMYEQYF.

The CDR3 reads CASSTGLINYGYTF. In DNA form, the CDR3 reads TGTGCCAGTAGTACGGGACTGATTAACTATGGCTACACCTTC. The J gene is TRBJ1-2, the V gene TRBV19; D is perhaps TRBD1 (5 bases). Germline V gives CDR1 LNHDA, CDR2 SQIVND (reference sequence). The CDR3 spans 14 residues. Trimming stripped 4 bases from V and 1 base from J, with 10 bases between.

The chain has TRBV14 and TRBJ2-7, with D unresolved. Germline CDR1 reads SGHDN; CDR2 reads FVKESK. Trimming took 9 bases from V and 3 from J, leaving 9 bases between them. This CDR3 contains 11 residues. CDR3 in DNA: TGTGCCAGTCAGAAGAGCTACGAGCAGTACTTC. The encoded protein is CASQKSYEQYF.

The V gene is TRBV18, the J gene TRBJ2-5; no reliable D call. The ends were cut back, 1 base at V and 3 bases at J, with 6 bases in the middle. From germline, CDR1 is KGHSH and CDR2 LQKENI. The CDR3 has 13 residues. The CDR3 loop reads CASSPRQEETQYF. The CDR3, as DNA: TGTGCCAGCTCACCACGGCAGGAAGAGACCCAGTACTTC.

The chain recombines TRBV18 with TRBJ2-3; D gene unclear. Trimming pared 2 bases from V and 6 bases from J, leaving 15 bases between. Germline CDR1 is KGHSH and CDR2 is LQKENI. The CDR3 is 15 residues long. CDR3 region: CASSPNAGSWDTQYF. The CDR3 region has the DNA TGTGCCAGCTCACCAAACGCAGGCAGTTGGGATACGCAGTATTTT.

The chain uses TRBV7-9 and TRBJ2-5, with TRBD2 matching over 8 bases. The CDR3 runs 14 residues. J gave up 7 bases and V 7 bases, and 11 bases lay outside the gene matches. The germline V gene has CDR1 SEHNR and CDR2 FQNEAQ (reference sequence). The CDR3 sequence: CASNSGSGSGTQYF. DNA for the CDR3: TGTGCCAGCAATTCGGGGAGCGGGAGTGGGACCCAGTACTTC.

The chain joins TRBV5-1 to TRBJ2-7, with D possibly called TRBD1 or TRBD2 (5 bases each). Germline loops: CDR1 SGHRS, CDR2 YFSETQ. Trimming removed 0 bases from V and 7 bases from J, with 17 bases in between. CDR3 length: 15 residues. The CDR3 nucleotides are TGCGCCAGCAGCTTGGCTGGGACCCCCGCCGGAGAGCAGTACTTC. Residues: CASSLAGTPAGEQYF.

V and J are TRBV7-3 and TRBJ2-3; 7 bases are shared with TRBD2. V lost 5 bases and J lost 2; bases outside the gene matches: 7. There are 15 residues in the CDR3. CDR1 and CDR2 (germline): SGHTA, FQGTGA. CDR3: CASSRLAADTDTQYF. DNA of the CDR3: TGTGCCAGCAGCCGCCTAGCGGCAGACACAGATACGCAGTATTTT. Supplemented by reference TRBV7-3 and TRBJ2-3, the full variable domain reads GAGVSQTPSNKVTEKGKYVELRCDPISGHTALYWYRQSLGQGPEFLIYFQGTGAADDSGLPNDRFFAVRPEGSVSTLKIQRTERGDSAVYLCASSRLAADTDTQYFGPGTRLTVL.

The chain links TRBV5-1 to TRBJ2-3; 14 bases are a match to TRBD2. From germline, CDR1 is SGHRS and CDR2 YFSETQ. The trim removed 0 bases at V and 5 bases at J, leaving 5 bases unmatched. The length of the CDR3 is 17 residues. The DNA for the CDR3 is TGCGCCAGCAGCTTGGGACTAGCGGGAGGGCCGGGAGATACGCAGTATTTT. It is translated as CASSLGLAGGPGDTQYF.

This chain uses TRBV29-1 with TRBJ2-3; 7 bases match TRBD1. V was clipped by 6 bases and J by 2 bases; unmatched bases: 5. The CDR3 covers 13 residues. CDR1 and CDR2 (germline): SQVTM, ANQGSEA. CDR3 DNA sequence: TGCAGCGTCCCAGACAGGGTCACAGATACGCAGTATTTT. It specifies CSVPDRVTDTQYF.

The CDR3 sequence: CASAGGAVSNSPLHF. As DNA, the CDR3 is TGTGCCAGTGCTGGAGGGGCCGTTAGTAATTCACCCCTCCACTTT. The rearrangement joins TRBV19 to TRBJ1-6, with D perhaps TRBD1 (5 bases). Germline values: CDR1 LNHDA, CDR2 SQIVND (reference sequence). Trimming removed 8 bases at V and 6 bases at J, with 17 bases between. The CDR3 contains 15 residues.

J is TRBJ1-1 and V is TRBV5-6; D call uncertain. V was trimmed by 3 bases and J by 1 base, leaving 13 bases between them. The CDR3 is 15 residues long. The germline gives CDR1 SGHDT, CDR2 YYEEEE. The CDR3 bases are TGTGCCAGCAGCTGGCGCGGTACGGGGAACACTGAAGCTTTCTTT. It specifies CASSWRGTGNTEAFF.

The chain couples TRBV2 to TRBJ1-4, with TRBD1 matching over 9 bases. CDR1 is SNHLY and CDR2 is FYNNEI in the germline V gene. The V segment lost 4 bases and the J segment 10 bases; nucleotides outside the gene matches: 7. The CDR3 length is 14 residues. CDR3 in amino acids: CASSAGGQGGKLFF. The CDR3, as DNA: TGTGCCAGCAGTGCAGGGGGACAGGGAGGAAAACTGTTTTTT.

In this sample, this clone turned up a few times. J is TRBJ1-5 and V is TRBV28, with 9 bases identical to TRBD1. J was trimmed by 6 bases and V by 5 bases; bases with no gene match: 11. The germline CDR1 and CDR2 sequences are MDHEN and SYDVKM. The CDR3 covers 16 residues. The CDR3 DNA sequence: TGTGCCAGCAGTCCCACCGGGACAGGGTATGGTCAGCCCCAGCATTTT. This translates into CASSPTGTGYGQPQHF.

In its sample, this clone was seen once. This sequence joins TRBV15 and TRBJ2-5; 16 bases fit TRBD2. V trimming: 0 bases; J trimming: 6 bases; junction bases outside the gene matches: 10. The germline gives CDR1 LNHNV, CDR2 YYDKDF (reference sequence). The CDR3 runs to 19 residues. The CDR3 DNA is TGTGCCACCAGCAGAGATCAGGGACTAGCGGGAGGGCCCGTAAAGACCCAGTACTTC. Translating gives CATSRDQGLAGGPVKTQYF.

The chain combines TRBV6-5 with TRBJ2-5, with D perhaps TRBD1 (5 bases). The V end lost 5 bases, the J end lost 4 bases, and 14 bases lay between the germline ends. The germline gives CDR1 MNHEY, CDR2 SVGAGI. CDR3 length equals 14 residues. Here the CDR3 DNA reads TGTGCCAGCAGTCCGACCCGGACATCAGAGACCCAGTACTTC. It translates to CASSPTRTSETQYF.

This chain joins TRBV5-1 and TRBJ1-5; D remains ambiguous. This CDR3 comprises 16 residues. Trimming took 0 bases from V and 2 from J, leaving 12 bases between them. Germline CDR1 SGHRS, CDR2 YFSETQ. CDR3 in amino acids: CASSLGLGIGNQPQHF. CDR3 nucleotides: TGCGCCAGCAGCTTGGGTTTAGGGATTGGCAATCAGCCCCAGCATTTT.

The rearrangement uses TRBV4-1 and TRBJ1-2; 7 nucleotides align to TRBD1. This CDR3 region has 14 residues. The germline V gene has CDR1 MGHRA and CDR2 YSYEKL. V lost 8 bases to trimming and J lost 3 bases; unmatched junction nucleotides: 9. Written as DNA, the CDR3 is TGCGCCAGCGGATTGACAGGGCCGGACTATGGCTACACCTTC. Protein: CASGLTGPDYGYTF.